Below, 9 T cell receptor beta chains from the same sample are listed, as sequenced in a study of blood T cell repertoires in COVID-19. TCRdb keeps only in-frame clones here, not all; method: immunoSEQ multiplex PCR. This sample has 150,000 or so clones, with roughly 87% found just once. Sequenced material: PBMCs or T cells enriched from blood (not recorded which). The receptors stem from a human donor with acute COVID-19. The donor label of this sample is uncertain.

The chain carries TRBV5-1 and TRBJ1-2, with 9 bases matching TRBD1. CDR1 and CDR2 (germline): SGHRS, YFSETQ. The V and J ends lost 1 base and 8 bases, in that order; junction bases with no gene match: 3. The CDR3 extends over 13 amino acids. CDR3 amino acids: CASSLRQGDGYTF. The CDR3 coding sequence is TGCGCCAGCAGCTTGCGACAGGGGGACGGCTACACCTTC.

This clone was recorded once. This chain connects TRBV7-2 to TRBJ2-7; TRBD1 agrees at 7 bases. Germline V CDR1 and CDR2: SGHTA, FQGNSA. There are 14 residues in the CDR3. V shed 2 bases, J shed 2 bases, and the junction held 3 bases outside the gene matches. This CDR3 reads CASSLPGGAYEQYF. CDR3 bases: TGTGCCAGCAGCTTACCAGGGGGTGCCTACGAGCAGTACTTC.

The chain has TRBV21-1 and TRBJ2-7; the table assigns TRBD1, which was not confirmed against the DNA. TRBV21-1 is listed as a pseudogene. This CDR3 comprises 13 residues. CDR3 sequence: CASSKRQAYEQYF. The CDR3 coding sequence is TGTGCCAGCAGCAAAAGACAGGCTTACGAGCAGTACTTC.

The CDR3 protein is CASSYDGGGSSYEQYF. Written as DNA, the CDR3 is TGTGCCAGCAGTTACGATGGCGGGGGATCCTCCTACGAGCAGTACTTC. The gene calls are TRBV6-5 and TRBJ2-7, with TRBD2 identical over 7 bases. V lost 2 bases and J lost 0; bases outside the gene matches: 7. The germline V gene encodes CDR1 MNHEY and CDR2 SVGAGI. The CDR3 covers 16 residues.

This chain connects TRBV5-1 to TRBJ1-1; D gene unclear. Trimming pared 5 bases from V and 3 bases from J, leaving 14 bases between. Germline V gene lookup returns CDR1 SGHRS and CDR2 YFSETQ. CDR3 length equals 14 residues. CDR3 amino acids: CASSKIRRDTEAFF. The CDR3 DNA follows: TGCGCCAGCAGTAAAATCCGACGGGACACTGAAGCTTTCTTT.

The rearrangement joins TRBV30 to TRBJ2-7; 10 bases are shared with TRBD1. The CDR3 extends over 14 amino acids. Germline values: CDR1 GTSNPN, CDR2 SVGIG (reference sequence). The ends lost 0 bases at V and 4 bases at J; junction bases unmatched: 3. The CDR3 is CAWSVGTGEYEQYF. CDR3 bases: TGTGCCTGGAGTGTAGGGACAGGGGAGTACGAGCAGTACTTC.

The rearrangement uses TRBV5-1 and TRBJ2-3; maybe TRBD2 (7 bases). CDR1 is SGHRS and CDR2 is YFSETQ in the germline V gene. CDR3 length: 16 amino acids. Trimming removed 4 bases at V and 2 bases at J, with 17 bases between. The CDR3 sequence: CASSVGGRAATDTQYF. CDR3 nucleotides: TGCGCCAGCAGCGTGGGGGGGCGGGCGGCCACAGATACGCAGTATTTT.

Points on this clone: One end of the junction is discordant with germline, which a read error may explain. The J gene is TRBJ2-2, the V gene TRBV13; 7 bases align to TRBD2. This CDR3 region has 13 residues. Germline lookup yields CDR1 PRHDT and CDR2 FYEKMQ (reference sequence). CDR3 in DNA: TGTGCCAGCAGATTAGCGGGTACCGGGGAGCTGTTTTTT. Protein product: CASRLAGTGELFF.

The chain employs TRBV3-1 (or the pseudogene TRBV3-2) and TRBJ2-3; 11 nucleotides align to TRBD1. Germline values: CDR1 LGHDT, CDR2 YNNKEL (reference sequence). This CDR3 has 16 amino acids. J gave up 3 bases and V 4 bases, and 6 bases lay outside the gene matches. CDR3 nucleotides: TGTGCCAGCAGCCGTCGGGACAGGGGGAATACAGATACGCAGTATTTT. It encodes CASSRRDRGNTDTQYF.